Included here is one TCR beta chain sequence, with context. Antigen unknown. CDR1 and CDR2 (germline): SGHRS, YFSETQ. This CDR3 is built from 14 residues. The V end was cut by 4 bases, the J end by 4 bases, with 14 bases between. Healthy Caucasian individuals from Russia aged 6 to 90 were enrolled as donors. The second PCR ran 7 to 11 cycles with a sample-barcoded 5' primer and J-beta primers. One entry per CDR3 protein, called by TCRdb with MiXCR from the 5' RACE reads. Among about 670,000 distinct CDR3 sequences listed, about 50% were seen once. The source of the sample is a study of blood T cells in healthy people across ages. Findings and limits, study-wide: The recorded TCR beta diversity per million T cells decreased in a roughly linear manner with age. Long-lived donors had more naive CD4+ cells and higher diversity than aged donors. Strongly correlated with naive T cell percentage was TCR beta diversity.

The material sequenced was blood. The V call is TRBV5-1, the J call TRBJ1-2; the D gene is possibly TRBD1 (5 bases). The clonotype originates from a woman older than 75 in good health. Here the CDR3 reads CASSSDREIYGYTF. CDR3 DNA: TGCGCCAGCAGCAGTGACAGAGAGATCTATGGCTACACCTTC.